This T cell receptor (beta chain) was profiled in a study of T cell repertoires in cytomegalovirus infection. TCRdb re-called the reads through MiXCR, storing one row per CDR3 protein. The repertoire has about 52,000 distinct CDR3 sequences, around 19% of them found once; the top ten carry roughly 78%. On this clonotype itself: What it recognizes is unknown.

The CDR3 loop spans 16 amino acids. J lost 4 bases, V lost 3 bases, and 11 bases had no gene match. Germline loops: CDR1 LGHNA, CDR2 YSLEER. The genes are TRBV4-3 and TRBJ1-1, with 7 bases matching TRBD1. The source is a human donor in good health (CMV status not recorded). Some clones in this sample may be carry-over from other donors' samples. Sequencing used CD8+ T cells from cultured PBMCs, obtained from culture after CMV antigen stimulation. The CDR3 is CASSHGVQGGFTEAFF. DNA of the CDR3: TGCGCCAGCAGCCATGGGGTGCAGGGGGGGTTCACTGAAGCTTTCTTT.